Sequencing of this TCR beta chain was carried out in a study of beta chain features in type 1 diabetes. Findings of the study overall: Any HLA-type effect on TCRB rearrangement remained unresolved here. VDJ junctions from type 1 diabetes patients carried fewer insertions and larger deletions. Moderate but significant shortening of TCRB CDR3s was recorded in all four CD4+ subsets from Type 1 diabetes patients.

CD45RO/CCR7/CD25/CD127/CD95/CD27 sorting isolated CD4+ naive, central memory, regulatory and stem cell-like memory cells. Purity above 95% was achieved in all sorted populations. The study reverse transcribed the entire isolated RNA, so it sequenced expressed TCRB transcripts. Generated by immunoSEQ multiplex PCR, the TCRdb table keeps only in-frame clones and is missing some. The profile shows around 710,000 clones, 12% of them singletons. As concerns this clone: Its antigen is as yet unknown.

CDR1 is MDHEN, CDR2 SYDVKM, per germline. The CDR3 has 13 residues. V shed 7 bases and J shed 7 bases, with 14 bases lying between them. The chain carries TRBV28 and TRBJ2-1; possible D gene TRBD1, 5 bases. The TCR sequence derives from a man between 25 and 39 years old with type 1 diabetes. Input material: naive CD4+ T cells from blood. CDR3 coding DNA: TGTGCCAGCACAATAATAGGGGCAAATGAGCAGTTCTTC. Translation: CASTIIGANEQFF.